One sample yielded the 3 T cell receptor beta chains listed below, sequenced in a study of identical twins. TCRdb re-called the 5' RACE reads with MiXCR, one entry per CDR3 protein. The sample holds 1,800,000 or so distinct CDR3 sequences, about 30% seen once. Material: cord blood. These receptors originate from a newborn girl in good health.

The V gene is TRBV29-1, the J gene TRBJ2-1; 11 nucleotides align to TRBD2. Germline CDR1 is SQVTM and CDR2 is ANQGSEA. CDR3 size: 16 residues. The J segment lost 3 bases and the V segment lost 4 bases, leaving 8 bases of the junction unmatched. CDR3 coding DNA: TGCAGCGTTGCCCTCACTAGCGGGAGAAACTACAATGAGCAGTTCTTC. This translates into CSVALTSGRNYNEQFF.

The chain is built from TRBV19 and TRBJ1-2; tentative D call: TRBD1 (6 bases). Germline CDR1 LNHDA, CDR2 SQIVND (reference sequence). V was trimmed by 5 bases and J by 4 bases, leaving 17 bases between them. The CDR3 totals 15 residues. The DNA for the CDR3 is TGTGCCAGTAGTCGGAAGTACAGGGATCTCTATGGCTACACCTTC. It specifies CASSRKYRDLYGYTF.

A remark on this clonotype: Mismatch with germline at one junction end may stem from a read error. This chain links TRBV19 with TRBJ2-7; 7 positions agree with TRBD2. Per germline, CDR1 LNHDA and CDR2 SQIVND (reference sequence). The CDR3 extends over 13 amino acids. This chain's CDR3 is CACSLGLAYEQYF. Here the CDR3 DNA reads TGTGCCTGTAGTCTTGGACTAGCCTACGAGCAGTACTTC.